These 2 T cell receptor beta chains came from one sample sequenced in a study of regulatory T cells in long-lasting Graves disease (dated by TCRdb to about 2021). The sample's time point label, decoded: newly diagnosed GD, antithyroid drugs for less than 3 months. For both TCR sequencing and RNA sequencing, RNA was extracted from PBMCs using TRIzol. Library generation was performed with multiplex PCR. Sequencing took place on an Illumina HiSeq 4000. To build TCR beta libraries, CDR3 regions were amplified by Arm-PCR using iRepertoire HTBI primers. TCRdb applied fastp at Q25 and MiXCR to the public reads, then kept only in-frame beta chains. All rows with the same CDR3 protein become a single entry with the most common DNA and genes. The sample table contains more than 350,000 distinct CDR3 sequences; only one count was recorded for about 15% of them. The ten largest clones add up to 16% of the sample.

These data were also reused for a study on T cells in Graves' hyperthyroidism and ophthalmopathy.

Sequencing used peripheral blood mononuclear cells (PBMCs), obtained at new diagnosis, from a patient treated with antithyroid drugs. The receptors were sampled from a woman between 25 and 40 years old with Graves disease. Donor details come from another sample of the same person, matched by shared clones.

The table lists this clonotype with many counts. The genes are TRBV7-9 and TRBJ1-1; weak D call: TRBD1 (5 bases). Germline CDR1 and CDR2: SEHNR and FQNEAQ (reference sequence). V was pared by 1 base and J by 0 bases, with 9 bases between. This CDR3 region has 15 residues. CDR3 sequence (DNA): TGTGCCAGCAGCTTAGAGGGGTTTATGAACACTGAAGCTTTCTTT. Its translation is CASSLEGFMNTEAFF.

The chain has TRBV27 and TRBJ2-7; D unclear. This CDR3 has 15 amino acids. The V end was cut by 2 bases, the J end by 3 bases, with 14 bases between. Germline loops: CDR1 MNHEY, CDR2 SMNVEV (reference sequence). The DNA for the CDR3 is TGTGCCAGCAGTTTAGGCAGTACCACTGGCTACGAGCAGTACTTC. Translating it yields CASSLGSTTGYEQYF.